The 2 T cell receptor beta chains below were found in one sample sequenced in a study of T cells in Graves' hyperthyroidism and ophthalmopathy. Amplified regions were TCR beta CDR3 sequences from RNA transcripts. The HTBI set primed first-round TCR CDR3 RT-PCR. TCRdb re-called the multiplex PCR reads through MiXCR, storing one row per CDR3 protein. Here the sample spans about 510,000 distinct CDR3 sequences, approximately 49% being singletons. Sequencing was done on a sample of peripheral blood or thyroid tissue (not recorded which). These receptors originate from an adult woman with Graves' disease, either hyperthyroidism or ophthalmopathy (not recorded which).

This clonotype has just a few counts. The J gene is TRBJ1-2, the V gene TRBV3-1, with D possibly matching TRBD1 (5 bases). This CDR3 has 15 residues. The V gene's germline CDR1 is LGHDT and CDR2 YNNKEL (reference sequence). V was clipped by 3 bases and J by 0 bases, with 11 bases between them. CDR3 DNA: TGTGCCAGCAGCCAGGGGGACGGGTCTAACTATGGCTACACCTTC. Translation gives CASSQGDGSNYGYTF.

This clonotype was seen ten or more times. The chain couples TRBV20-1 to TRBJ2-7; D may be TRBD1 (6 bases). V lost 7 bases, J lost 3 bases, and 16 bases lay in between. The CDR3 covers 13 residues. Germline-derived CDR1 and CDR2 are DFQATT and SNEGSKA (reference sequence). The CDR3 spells CSVYRDINYEQYF. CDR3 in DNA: TGCAGTGTTTACCGGGACATCAACTACGAGCAGTACTTC.